This TCR beta chain came from a study of blood T cell repertoires in COVID-19. Study context: Acute and convalescent COVID-19 samples came from the United States, Italy and Spain.

Generated by immunoSEQ multiplex PCR, the TCRdb table keeps only in-frame clones and is missing some. The sample consists of about 260,000 clones, around 87% of them appearing once. The CDR3 consists of 14 residues. Germline CDR1 and CDR2: WSHSY and SAAADI. The V segment lost 6 bases and the J segment 2 bases; nucleotides outside the gene matches: 6. Participant age was roughly 18 to 90 years, and participants resided in about two dozen US areas. What was sequenced was PBMCs or T cells enriched from blood (not recorded which). This chain connects TRBV10-2 to TRBJ2-5; 7 bases agree with TRBD1. This TCR came from a woman aged 18-29 years who had recovered from COVID-19. CDR3 loop: CASSVQGLQETQYF. The CDR3 DNA is TGCGCCAGCAGCGTACAGGGGCTGCAAGAGACCCAGTACTTC.